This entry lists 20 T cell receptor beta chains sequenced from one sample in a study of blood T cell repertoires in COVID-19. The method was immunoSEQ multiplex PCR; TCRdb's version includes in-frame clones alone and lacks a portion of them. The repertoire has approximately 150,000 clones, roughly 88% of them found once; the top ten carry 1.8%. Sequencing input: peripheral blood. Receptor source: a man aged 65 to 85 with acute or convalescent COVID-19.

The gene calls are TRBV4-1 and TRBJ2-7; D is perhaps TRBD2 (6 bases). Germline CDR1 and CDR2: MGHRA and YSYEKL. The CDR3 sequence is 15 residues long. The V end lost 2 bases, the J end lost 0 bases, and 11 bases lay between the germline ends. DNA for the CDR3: TGCGCCAGCAGCCAACCGGGAGACTACTCCTACGAGCAGTACTTC. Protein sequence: CASSQPGDYSYEQYF.

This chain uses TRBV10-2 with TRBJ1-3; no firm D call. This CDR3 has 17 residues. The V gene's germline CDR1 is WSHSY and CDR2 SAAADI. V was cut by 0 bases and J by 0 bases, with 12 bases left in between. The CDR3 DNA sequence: TGCGCCAGCAGTGAGTCTGGCGCGACTTCCTCTGGAAACACCATATATTTT. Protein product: CASSESGATSSGNTIYF.

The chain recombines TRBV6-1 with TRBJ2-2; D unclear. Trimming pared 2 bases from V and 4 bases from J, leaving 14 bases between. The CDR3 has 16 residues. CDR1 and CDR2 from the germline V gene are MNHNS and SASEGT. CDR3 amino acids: CASSEMAGGSTGELFF. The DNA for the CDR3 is TGTGCCAGCAGTGAAATGGCCGGCGGAAGCACCGGGGAGCTGTTTTTT.

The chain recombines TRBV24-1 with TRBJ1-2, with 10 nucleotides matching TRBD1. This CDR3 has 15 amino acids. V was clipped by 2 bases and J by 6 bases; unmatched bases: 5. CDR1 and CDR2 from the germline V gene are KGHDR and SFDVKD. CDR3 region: CATSDSDRGLDGYTF. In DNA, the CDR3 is TGTGCCACCAGTGATTCGGACAGGGGGTTAGATGGCTACACCTTC.

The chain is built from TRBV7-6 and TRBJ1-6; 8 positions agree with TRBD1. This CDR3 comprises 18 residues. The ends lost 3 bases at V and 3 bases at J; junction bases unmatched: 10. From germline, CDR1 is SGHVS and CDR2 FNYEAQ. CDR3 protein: CASSFAPIRGLYNSPLHF. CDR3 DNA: TGTGCCAGCAGCTTCGCCCCAATCAGGGGGCTCTATAATTCACCCCTCCACTTT. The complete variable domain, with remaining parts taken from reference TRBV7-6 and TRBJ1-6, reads GAGVSQSPRYKVTKRGQDVALRCDPISGHVSLYWYRQALGQGPEFLTYFNYEAQQDKSGLPNDRFSAERPEGSISTLTIQRTEQRDSAMYRCASSFAPIRGLYNSPLHFGNGTRLTVT.

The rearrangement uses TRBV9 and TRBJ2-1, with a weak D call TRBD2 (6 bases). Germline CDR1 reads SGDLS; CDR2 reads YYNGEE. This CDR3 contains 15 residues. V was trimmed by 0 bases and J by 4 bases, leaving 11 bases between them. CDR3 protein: CASSVDYGGYNEQFF. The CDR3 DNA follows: TGTGCCAGCAGCGTAGATTACGGGGGATACAATGAGCAGTTCTTC. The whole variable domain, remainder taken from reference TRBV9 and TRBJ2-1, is DSGVTQTPKHLITATGQRVTLRCSPRSGDLSVYWYQQSLDQGLQFLIQYYNGEERAKGNILERFSAQQFPDLHSELNLSSLELGDSALYFCASSVDYGGYNEQFFGPGTRLTVL.

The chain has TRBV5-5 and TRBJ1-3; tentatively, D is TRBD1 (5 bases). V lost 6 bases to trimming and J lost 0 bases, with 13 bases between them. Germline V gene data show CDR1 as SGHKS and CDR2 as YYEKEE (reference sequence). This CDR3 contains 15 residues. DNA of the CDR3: TGTGCCAGCACCCCGGACACTTTCTCTGGAAACACCATATATTTT. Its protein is CASTPDTFSGNTIYF. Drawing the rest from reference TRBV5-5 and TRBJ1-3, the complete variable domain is DAGVTQSPTHLIKTRGQQVTLRCSPISGHKSVSWYQQVLGQGPQFIFQYYEKEERGRGNFPDRFSARQFPNYSSELNVNALLLGDSALYLCASTPDTFSGNTIYFGEGSWLTVV.

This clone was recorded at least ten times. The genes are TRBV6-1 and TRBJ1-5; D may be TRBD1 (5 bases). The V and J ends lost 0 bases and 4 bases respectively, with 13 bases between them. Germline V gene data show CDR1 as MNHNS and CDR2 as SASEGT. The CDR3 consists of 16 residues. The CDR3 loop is CASSEARGAGNQPQHF. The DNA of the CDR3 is TGTGCCAGCAGTGAAGCGCGTGGGGCAGGGAATCAGCCCCAGCATTTT.

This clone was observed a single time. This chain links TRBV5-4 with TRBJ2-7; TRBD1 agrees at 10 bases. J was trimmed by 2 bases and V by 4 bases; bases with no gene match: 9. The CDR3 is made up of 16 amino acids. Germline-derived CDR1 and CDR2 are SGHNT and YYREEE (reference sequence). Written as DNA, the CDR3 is TGTGCCAGCAGCGCCATATCCGGGACAGGGGCCTACGAGCAGTACTTC. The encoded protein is CASSAISGTGAYEQYF.

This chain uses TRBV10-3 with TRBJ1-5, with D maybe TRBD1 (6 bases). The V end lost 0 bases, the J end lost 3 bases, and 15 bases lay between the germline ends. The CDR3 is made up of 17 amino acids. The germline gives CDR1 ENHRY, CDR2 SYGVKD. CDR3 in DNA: TGTGCCATCAGTGAGTCGTTGGGCAGGGGTGACAATCAGCCCCAGCATTTT. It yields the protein CAISESLGRGDNQPQHF.

CDR3 protein: CASSFIAGEFERSEQFF. The DNA of the CDR3 is TGTGCCAGCAGTTTCATAGCGGGAGAATTTGAGCGGAGTGAGCAGTTCTTC. This sequence joins TRBV27 and TRBJ2-1, with TRBD2 matching 9 bases. Germline CDR1 and CDR2: MNHEY and SMNVEV (reference sequence). Trimming at V came to 3 bases and at J to 9 bases, leaving 15 bases not matched to a gene. This CDR3 has 17 residues.

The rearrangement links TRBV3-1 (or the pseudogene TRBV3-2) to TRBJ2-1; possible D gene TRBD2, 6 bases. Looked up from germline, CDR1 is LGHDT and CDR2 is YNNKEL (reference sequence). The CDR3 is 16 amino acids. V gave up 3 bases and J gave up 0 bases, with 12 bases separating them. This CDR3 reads CASSHFGGGSYNEQFF. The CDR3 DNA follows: TGTGCCAGCAGCCATTTTGGGGGAGGCTCCTACAATGAGCAGTTCTTC.

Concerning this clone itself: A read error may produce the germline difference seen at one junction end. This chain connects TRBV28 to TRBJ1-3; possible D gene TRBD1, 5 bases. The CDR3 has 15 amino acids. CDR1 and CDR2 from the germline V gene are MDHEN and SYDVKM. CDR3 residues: CASSLWGQKGNTIYF. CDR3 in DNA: TGTGCCAGCAGTCTATGGGGCCAGAAGGGAAACACCATATATTTT.

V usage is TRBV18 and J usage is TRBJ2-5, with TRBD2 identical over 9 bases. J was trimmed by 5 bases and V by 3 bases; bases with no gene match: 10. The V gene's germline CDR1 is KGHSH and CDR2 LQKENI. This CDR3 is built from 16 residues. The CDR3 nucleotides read TGTGCCAGCTCACCGACCGGGCGGGGGGGCCCGGAGACCCAGTACTTC. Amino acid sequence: CASSPTGRGGPETQYF.

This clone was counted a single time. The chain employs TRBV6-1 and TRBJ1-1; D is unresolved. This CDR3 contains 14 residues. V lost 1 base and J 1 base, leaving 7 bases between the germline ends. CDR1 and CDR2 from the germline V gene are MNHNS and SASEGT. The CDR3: CASSEGTENTEAFF. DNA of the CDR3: TGTGCCAGCAGTGAAGGTACAGAGAACACTGAAGCTTTCTTT.

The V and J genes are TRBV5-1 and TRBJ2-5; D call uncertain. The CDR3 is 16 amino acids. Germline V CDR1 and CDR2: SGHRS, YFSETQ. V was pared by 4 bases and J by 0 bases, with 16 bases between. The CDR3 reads CASSQNPAPYQETQYF. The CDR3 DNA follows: TGCGCCAGCAGCCAGAATCCTGCCCCGTACCAAGAGACCCAGTACTTC.

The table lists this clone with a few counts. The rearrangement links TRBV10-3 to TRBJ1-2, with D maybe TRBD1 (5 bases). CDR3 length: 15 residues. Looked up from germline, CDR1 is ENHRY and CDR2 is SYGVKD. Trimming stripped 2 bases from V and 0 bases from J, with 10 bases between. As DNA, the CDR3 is TGTGCCATCAGTGAGACAACAGGCCCTAACTATGGCTACACCTTC. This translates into CAISETTGPNYGYTF.

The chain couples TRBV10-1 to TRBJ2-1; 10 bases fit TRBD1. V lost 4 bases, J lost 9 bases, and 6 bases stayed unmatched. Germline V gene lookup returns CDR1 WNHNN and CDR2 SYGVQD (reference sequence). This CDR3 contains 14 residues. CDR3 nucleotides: TGCGCCAGCAGTGTCCGGACAGGGGGTGGTGAGCAGTTCTTC. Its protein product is CASSVRTGGGEQFF.

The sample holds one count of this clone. The CDR3, as DNA: TGTGCCAGCAGCTTACTAGTTGACAATGAGCAGTTCTTC. Translation gives CASSLLVDNEQFF. The chain carries TRBV7-3 and TRBJ2-1, with D unresolved. Germline lookup yields CDR1 SGHTA and CDR2 FQGTGA. This CDR3 region has 13 residues. V shed 2 bases and J shed 5 bases, with 7 bases lying between them. Full variable domain (remainder filled in from reference TRBV7-3 and TRBJ2-1): GAGVSQTPSNKVTEKGKYVELRCDPISGHTALYWYRQSLGQGPEFLIYFQGTGAADDSGLPNDRFFAVRPEGSVSTLKIQRTERGDSAVYLCASSLLVDNEQFFGPGTRLTVL.

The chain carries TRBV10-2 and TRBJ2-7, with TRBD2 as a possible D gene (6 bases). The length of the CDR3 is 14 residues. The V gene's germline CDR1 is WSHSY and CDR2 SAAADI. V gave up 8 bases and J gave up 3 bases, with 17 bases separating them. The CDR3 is CASSTPGTGYEQYF. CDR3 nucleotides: TGCGCCAGCTCCACTCCCGGGACTGGCTACGAGCAGTACTTC.